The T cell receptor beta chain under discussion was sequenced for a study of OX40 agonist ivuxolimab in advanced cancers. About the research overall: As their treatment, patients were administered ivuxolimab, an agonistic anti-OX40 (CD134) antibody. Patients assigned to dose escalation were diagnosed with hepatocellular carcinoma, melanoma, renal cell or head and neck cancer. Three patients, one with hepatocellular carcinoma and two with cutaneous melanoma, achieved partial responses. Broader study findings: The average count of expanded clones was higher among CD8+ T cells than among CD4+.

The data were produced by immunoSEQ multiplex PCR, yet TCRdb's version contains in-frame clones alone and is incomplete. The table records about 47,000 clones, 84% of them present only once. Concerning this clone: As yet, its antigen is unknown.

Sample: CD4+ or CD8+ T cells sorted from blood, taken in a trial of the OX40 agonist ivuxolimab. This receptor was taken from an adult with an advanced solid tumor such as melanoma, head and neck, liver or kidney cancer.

CDR3: CASSLGLAGGPVPYNEQFF. CDR3 coding DNA: TGTGCCAGCAGCTTAGGACTAGCGGGGGGGCCAGTACCCTACAATGAGCAGTTCTTC. This rearrangement joins TRBV5-4 to TRBJ2-1, with TRBD2 matching 15 bases. J was trimmed by 2 bases and V by 2 bases; bases with no gene match: 8. The CDR3 covers 19 residues. Germline lookup yields CDR1 SGHNT and CDR2 YYREEE (reference sequence). The full variable domain, completed using reference TRBV5-4 and TRBJ2-1, is ETGVTQSPTHLIKTRGQQVTLRCSSQSGHNTVSWYQQALGQGPQFIFQYYREEENGRGNFPPRFSGLQFPNYSSELNVNALELDDSALYLCASSLGLAGGPVPYNEQFFGPGTRLTVL.